Below are 24 T cell receptor beta chains sequenced from a single sample in a study of blood T cells in healthy people across ages. For the second PCR, which ran for roughly 7 to 11 cycles, a sample-barcoded 5' primer and a J-beta primer mix were used. TCRdb itself ran the 5' RACE reads through MiXCR, one entry per CDR3 protein. The sample lists approximately 900,000 distinct CDR3 sequences; around 29% were seen once. The same data also went into a second study, on T cells of mothers and their children.

The sequenced material came from blood. The receptors here all came from a woman in her 40s in good health.

This clonotype was seen more than once but under ten times. The rearrangement joins TRBV5-5 to TRBJ2-7, with 7 bases matching TRBD1. This CDR3 is 14 amino acids long. With 2 bases clipped from V and 2 bases from J, the junction kept 4 bases outside the gene matches. Germline loops: CDR1 SGHKS, CDR2 YYEKEE (reference sequence). Written as DNA, the CDR3 is TGTGCCAGCAGCTTCCCAGGGGGTACCTACGAGCAGTACTTC. This sequence encodes CASSFPGGTYEQYF. Using reference TRBV5-5 and TRBJ2-7 for the parts outside the CDR3, the full variable domain is DAGVTQSPTHLIKTRGQQVTLRCSPISGHKSVSWYQQVLGQGPQFIFQYYEKEERGRGNFPDRFSARQFPNYSSELNVNALLLGDSALYLCASSFPGGTYEQYFGPGTRLTVT.

This clonotype was observed at least ten times. V is TRBV6-4 and J is TRBJ2-1; TRBD2 matches 11 bases. The ends lost 9 bases at V and 4 bases at J; junction bases unmatched: 2. Per the germline V gene, CDR1 is MRHNA and CDR2 is SNTAGT. This CDR3 is built from 13 residues. CDR3 amino acids: CARGLAEYNEQFF. The CDR3 DNA follows: TGTGCCAGGGGACTAGCGGAATACAATGAGCAGTTCTTC.

Comments on this clonotype: Mismatch with germline at one junction end may stem from a read error. The V gene is TRBV5-1, the J gene TRBJ2-2, with 7 bases identical to TRBD1. Germline CDR1 is SGHRS and CDR2 is YFSETQ. There are 14 residues in the CDR3. CDR3 region: CASSGQANTGELFF. The CDR3 nucleotides read TGTGCCAGCAGTGGACAGGCGAACACCGGGGAGCTGTTTTTT.

The sample holds a few counts of this clonotype. The chain links TRBV30 to TRBJ2-1; D might be TRBD1 (5 bases). This CDR3 contains 12 residues. In germline, CDR1 is GTSNPN, CDR2 SVGIG (reference sequence). The V gene lost 1 base and the J gene lost 11 bases, with 12 bases spanning the gap. Here the CDR3 DNA reads TGTGCCTGGAGTGAGGGGCTCTACAAGCAGTTCTTC. This encodes CAWSEGLYKQFF.

Points on this clonotype: A much larger clone is a single base away; this may be a read error. The rearrangement uses TRBV20-1 and TRBJ1-2; D not resolved. Trimming left V 5 bases short and J 4 bases short, with 20 bases between. Germline loops: CDR1 DFQATT, CDR2 SNEGSKA (reference sequence). The CDR3 length is 15 residues. The CDR3, as DNA: TGCAGTGCTCAGAAGTGGACGAGCAATCCCTATGGCTACACCTTC. It specifies CSAQKWTSNPYGYTF.

CDR3 loop: CASSFYWGQAIQETQYF. The CDR3 region has the DNA TGTGCCAGCAGTTTCTATTGGGGACAGGCCATTCAGGAGACCCAGTACTTC. The V call is TRBV28, the J call TRBJ2-7; 8 positions agree with TRBD1. With the DNA end fitting TRBJ2-5 better, the J assignment may be wrong. From germline, CDR1 is MDHEN and CDR2 SYDVKM. The CDR3 spans 17 residues.

The chain carries TRBV7-2 and TRBJ2-5, with 15 bases aligning to TRBD2. The germline gives CDR1 SGHTA, CDR2 FQGNSA. Germline trimming cut 5 bases from V and 1 base from J; bases unmatched to any gene: 2. CDR3 size: 16 residues. The CDR3 DNA sequence: TGTGCCAGCAGCCGGACTAGCGGGGGGGCCCAAGAGACCCAGTACTTC. Translating it yields CASSRTSGGAQETQYF.

This clonotype was observed once. The chain carries TRBV10-3 and TRBJ2-1; 8 positions match TRBD2. With V trimmed by 6 bases and J by 10 bases, 14 bases remained unmatched. Per germline, CDR1 ENHRY and CDR2 SYGVKD. The CDR3 sequence is 15 residues long. In nucleotides, the CDR3 is TGTGCCATCAGCGGGCGGGGGGTGGGTAGCTACGAGCAGTTCTTC. Encoded protein: CAISGRGVGSYEQFF.

In DNA form, the CDR3 reads TGTGCCAGCAGTCTCGGGACAACAAACACTGAAGCTTTCTTT. The encoded protein is CASSLGTTNTEAFF. The chain recombines TRBV28 with TRBJ1-1; the D gene is possibly TRBD1 (6 bases). Trimming left V 5 bases short and J 2 bases short, with 12 bases between. This CDR3 comprises 14 residues. CDR1 and CDR2 from the germline V gene are MDHEN and SYDVKM.

The genes are TRBV29-1 and TRBJ1-3; no definite D call. The V gene's germline CDR1 is SQVTM and CDR2 ANQGSEA. The CDR3 has 13 amino acids. The ends were cut back, 6 bases at V and 0 bases at J, with 9 bases in the middle. The CDR3 coding sequence is TGCAGCGTCTGGACGGACTCTGGAAACACCATATATTTT. This codes for CSVWTDSGNTIYF.

CDR3 DNA sequence: TGTGCCAGCAGCAAGAGGAGGGCGGCAGATACGCAGTATTTT. Amino acids: CASSKRRAADTQYF. The V and J genes are TRBV28 and TRBJ2-3, with a tentative D call TRBD2 (6 bases). Germline loops: CDR1 MDHEN, CDR2 SYDVKM. Trimming shortened V by 6 bases and J by 4 bases, and 14 bases separated the two germline ends. The CDR3 runs 14 residues.

This clonotype was counted at least ten times. The J gene is TRBJ2-1, the V gene TRBV27; D may be TRBD2 (6 bases). The CDR3 runs 13 residues. The V end lost 4 bases, the J end lost 4 bases, and 8 bases lay between the germline ends. Germline V lookup: CDR1 MNHEY, CDR2 SMNVEV (reference sequence). The CDR3 sequence is CASSYGTYNEQFF. The CDR3, as DNA: TGTGCCAGCAGTTATGGGACTTACAATGAGCAGTTCTTC.

A few counts support this clonotype. The chain is built from TRBV7-6 and TRBJ2-5; unclear D gene. V was shortened by 5 bases and J by 5 bases, with 18 bases between the two germline ends. The CDR3 has 15 amino acids. CDR1 and CDR2 from the germline V gene are SGHVS and FNYEAQ. DNA of the CDR3: TGTGCCAGCAGCCCCGGTTTTAGGCCCCCGGAGACCCAGTACTTC. It yields the protein CASSPGFRPPETQYF.

As for this clonotype: A read error may be the cause here, since a much bigger clone is one base away. V usage is TRBV12-3 or TRBV12-4 and J usage is TRBJ1-1, with 7 positions matching TRBD1. This CDR3 has 14 residues. V gave up 8 bases and J gave up 0 bases; unmatched junction bases: 6. CDR3 sequence reads: CASGGDRMNTEAFF. The CDR3 region has the DNA TGTGCCAGCGGTGGGGACAGAATGAACACTGAAGCTTTCTTT.

This clonotype has more than one count but fewer than ten. This chain joins TRBV7-2 and TRBJ1-2, with TRBD1 matching over 7 bases. CDR1 and CDR2 from the germline V gene are SGHTA and FQGNSA. This CDR3 has 16 residues. The J segment lost 3 bases and the V segment lost 3 bases, leaving 10 bases of the junction unmatched. The CDR3 reads CASSLTFLQGDYGYTF. As DNA, the CDR3 is TGTGCCAGCAGCTTGACTTTTCTCCAGGGGGACTATGGCTACACCTTC.

This clonotype was counted many times. The V and J genes are TRBV5-1 and TRBJ2-7; D possibly corresponds to TRBD2 (5 bases). V gave up 4 bases and J gave up 3 bases, with 11 bases separating them. This CDR3 contains 13 residues. The germline CDR1 and CDR2 sequences are SGHRS and YFSETQ. In DNA, the CDR3 is TGCGCCAGCAGCCCTACCGGGGACTACGAGCAGTACTTC. The encoded protein is CASSPTGDYEQYF.

CDR3 in DNA: TGTGCCAGCCTGGCGGGGGGCCACAATGAGCAGTACTTC. This translates into CASLAGGHNEQYF. The gene calls are TRBV7-2 and TRBJ2-5; 8 nucleotides agree with TRBD2. The CDR3 consists of 13 residues. After removal of 8 bases from V and 11 bases from J, the junction contained 13 bases not matched to a gene. Germline CDR1 reads SGHTA; CDR2 reads FQGNSA.

This rearrangement joins TRBV29-1 to TRBJ2-7, with a possible D match to TRBD1 (5 bases). The V end lost 7 bases, the J end lost 2 bases, and 12 bases lay between the germline ends. The germline gives CDR1 SQVTM, CDR2 ANQGSEA. This CDR3 comprises 12 residues. The CDR3 here is CSGADSTYEQYF. For the CDR3, the DNA is TGCAGCGGGGCTGACAGCACCTACGAGCAGTACTTC.

The V gene is TRBV19, the J gene TRBJ2-5; D is unclear. CDR1 and CDR2 from the germline V gene are LNHDA and SQIVND (reference sequence). Trimming stripped 3 bases from V and 0 bases from J, with 8 bases between. This CDR3 is 14 amino acids long. CDR3 protein: CASSIRPYQETQYF. The CDR3 DNA follows: TGTGCCAGTAGTATCCGACCGTACCAAGAGACCCAGTACTTC.

The chain couples TRBV19 to TRBJ2-1; 9 bases fit TRBD2. V dropped 7 bases and J dropped 0; count of bases not matched to a gene: 4. CDR1 is LNHDA and CDR2 is SQIVND in the germline V gene (reference sequence). CDR3 length: 15 residues. Here the CDR3 reads CASTVSGGSYNEQFF. The CDR3, as DNA: TGTGCCAGTACGGTTAGCGGGGGCTCCTACAATGAGCAGTTCTTC.

The genes are TRBV20-1 and TRBJ2-5; possibly TRBD2 for D (6 bases). V was trimmed by 6 bases and J by 11 bases, leaving 22 bases between them. CDR1 is DFQATT and CDR2 is SNEGSKA in the germline V gene (reference sequence). This CDR3 comprises 13 residues. The CDR3 here is CSARSGSYYGQYF. The CDR3 DNA reads as TGCAGTGCGCGAAGCGGGTCTTATTACGGGCAGTACTTC.

The table lists this clonotype with many counts. This chain joins TRBV7-9 and TRBJ2-3; D unresolved. The length of the CDR3 is 16 residues. The germline V gene encodes CDR1 SEHNR and CDR2 FQNEAQ (reference sequence). The V and J ends lost 5 bases and 7 bases respectively, with 22 bases between them. CDR3 loop: CASSLSRAPRGNTQYF. CDR3 nucleotide sequence: TGTGCCAGCAGCCTATCTCGGGCCCCGCGTGGGAATACGCAGTATTTT.

This clonotype was picked up many times. The V and J genes are TRBV29-1 and TRBJ2-3, with D possibly being TRBD1 (6 bases). The CDR3 length is 13 residues. V was pared by 7 bases and J by 2 bases, with 13 bases between. Germline V gives CDR1 SQVTM, CDR2 ANQGSEA. DNA of the CDR3: TGCAGCGGGGAGACAGGAAACACAGATACGCAGTATTTT. Translated: CSGETGNTDTQYF.

This clonotype was seen more than once but under ten times. The chain links TRBV6-5 to TRBJ2-2; 9 bases line up with TRBD1. The V and J ends lost 4 bases and 6 bases, in that order; junction bases with no gene match: 0. The CDR3 contains 13 residues. The germline V gene has CDR1 MNHEY and CDR2 SVGAGI. The CDR3 bases are TGTGCCAGCAGTTGGACAGGGGCCGGGGAGCTGTTTTTT. Amino acids: CASSWTGAGELFF.